This T cell receptor (beta chain) was captured by sequencing in a study of blood T cells in healthy people across ages (dated by TCRdb to the mid-2010s). Describing the broader study: In model experiments, roughly one uniquely barcoded TCR beta cDNA molecule per two T cells was captured by template switching. The donors were divided into four age groups: young (average approximately 17 years), middle-aged (over 35), aged (roughly 60) and long-lived (roughly 86). Donors of different ages were randomly distributed across sequencing lanes to avoid experimental bias. Two additional independent replicas of 1 million unique cDNA reads from the same blood draw were analyzed for two donors (one aged 18 to 30 and one aged 80 or older). To track age-related changes in TCR beta repertoire diversity, the study relied on deep sequencing normalized with unique cDNA molecular identifiers.

In regard to this clonotype: Its recognized antigen is unknown. No much larger clone is present one base from it, and per-base qualities are unavailable.

From cysteine to phenylalanine, the CDR3 is 12 amino acids long. Solely the CDR3 DNA is kept, with 36 bases framed from the first base. Cut back by 6 bases and 5 bases, the V and J ends lie 9 bases apart. Here is what the overall study found, with its caveats: Estimates of total diversity from one million sequenced T cells were regarded as lower bounds and underestimates. Because profiling used bulk unsorted PBMCs, naive and antigen-experienced compartments could not be compared conclusively. The long-lived group showed more naive CD4+ T cells, fewer expanded clones and increased TCR diversity than the aged group, suggesting age selection. The percentage of naive T cells measured by flow cytometry correlated strongly with observed TCR beta diversity. Observed TCR beta diversity per million T cells fell roughly linearly with age, and a significant reduction was already apparent by age around 40. Because the CMV infection status of the donors was unknown, age-related changes in expanded clonotypes may potentially have been confounded.

Library preparation used 5' RACE. Instrument on record: Illumina HiSeq 2500. A second PCR of roughly 6 to 12 cycles was performed with a sample-barcoded 5' primer and a J-beta primer mix. Each TCR beta cDNA molecule received a unique molecular identifier from a template-switch 5' adaptor carrying 12 random nucleotides. Each sample yielded at least 3 million CDR3-containing paired-end reads. First-strand cDNA synthesis was performed from all RNA using the Mint cDNA synthesis kit, with priming by a TRBC-specific oligonucleotide. All cDNA was treated with uracil-DNA glycosylase and then went through a first 18-cycle PCR with the universal primers M1SS and BC2_uni_R. Turning to the authors' computational methods: For normalization, 1 million high-quality reads, each with a distinct molecular identifier, were randomly selected from each sample. Reads sharing molecular identifiers were discarded rather than binned into consensus sequences. MiTCR, with a Q25 quality threshold and the strictest error-elimination algorithm, was used for CDR3 identification, clonotype clustering and error correction. A nonparametric unseen species model using Euler transformation provided a lower-bound estimate of total TCR beta diversity. Through fastp at Q25 and MiXCR, TCRdb rebuilt clones from the public reads, retaining in-frame beta chains. Each entry is one CDR3 protein sequence, shown with its most common DNA and genes. The authors' filters were not applied to this entry. This sample has roughly 2 million distinct CDR3 sequences in its table, and about 50% of those were observed once. More than 2% of the sample belongs to the ten largest clones.

Donors were around 37 systemically healthy Caucasian individuals from Russia aged about 6 to 100 years. Each donor gave 8 to 10 milliliters of peripheral blood, drawn into EDTA-treated Vacutainer tubes. Ficoll-Paque density-gradient centrifugation was used to isolate PBMCs, with at least 7 million per sample. Total RNA was extracted from PBMCs with Trizol reagent, with at least 6 micrograms obtained per sample. For every donor, flow cytometry on a PBMC aliquot measured the percentage of naive CD45RAhigh/CD27high T cells. The source of this sequence is a woman aged 40 to 49 in good health. The V and J genes are TRBV12-3 or TRBV12-4 and TRBJ2-3; no D gene can be assigned with confidence. Sequenced sample: blood. The encoded CDR3 is CASRLLGDTQYF. The nucleotide sequence reads TGTGCCAGCAGATTGCTGGGAGATACGCAGTATTTT.